What follows describes a single T cell receptor beta chain. Its antigen is unknown. Absent ophthalmopathy progression within 18 months defined stable Graves' hyperthyroidism. PBMCs were derived from around 10 ml fresh peripheral blood. CDR3 size: 14 residues. Trimming cost V 5 bases and J 8 bases, with 18 bases left between them. In germline, CDR1 is PRHDT, CDR2 FYEKMQ (reference sequence). The data stem from a study of T cells in Graves' hyperthyroidism and ophthalmopathy. The study, taken as a whole, reports: Ophthalmopathy was model-predicted a median roughly 6.5 months pre-onset.

Amplified TCR beta CDR3 regions came from RNA transcripts. HTBI primers were the set used in a first-round RT-PCR of the TCR CDR3. TCRdb re-analysed the multiplex PCR reads in MiXCR, keeping a single row per CDR3 protein. This sample has 300,000 or so distinct CDR3 sequences, with roughly 23% found just once. Sequenced material: blood. The V gene is TRBV13, the J gene TRBJ1-1; TRBD1 might be the D (5 bases). This clonotype was sampled from a woman between 45 and 60 years old with Graves' hyperthyroidism. The CDR3 region is CASSRQGGLKEAFF. CDR3 bases: TGTGCCAGCAGCCGCCAGGGAGGCTTGAAAGAAGCTTTCTTT.